The 24 T cell receptor beta chains given below trace back to one sample, sequenced in a study of blood T cell repertoires in COVID-19. TCRdb keeps only in-frame clones here, not all; method: immunoSEQ multiplex PCR. The sample has 350,000 to 450,000 clones, about 89% seen once. Sequenced: peripheral blood. The receptors were sampled from a woman aged 40 to 50 with COVID-19, enrolled during active disease.

Remarks on this clone: A read error may produce the germline difference seen at one junction end. This sequence joins TRBV29-1 and TRBJ1-2, with D possibly matching TRBD1 (6 bases). Germline assignment: CDR1 SQVTM and CDR2 ANQGSEA. This CDR3 contains 11 residues. CDR3 coding DNA: TGCAGCGTTGGGGACATCGGCGATATTTCCTTC. It yields the protein CSVGDIGDISF. The full variable domain, with the rest looked up from reference TRBV29-1 and TRBJ1-2, is SAVISQKPSRDICQRGTSLTIQCQVDSQVTMMFWYRQQPGQSLTLIATANQGSEATYESGFVIDKFPISRPNLTFSTLTVSNMSPEDSSIYLCSVGDIGDISFGSGTRLTVV.

The chain carries TRBV27 and TRBJ2-2, with 7 bases matching TRBD2. The CDR3 runs to 17 residues. CDR1 and CDR2 from the germline V gene are MNHEY and SMNVEV (reference sequence). The trim removed 2 bases at V and 0 bases at J, leaving 6 bases unmatched. CDR3 nucleotide sequence: TGTGCCAGCAGTTTAGGATCGGCGGGGGCGAACACCGGGGAGCTGTTTTTT. It encodes CASSLGSAGANTGELFF.

The chain has TRBV5-5 and TRBJ2-3; 11 positions match TRBD2. The CDR3 contains 19 residues. The V gene's germline CDR1 is SGHKS and CDR2 YYEKEE (reference sequence). The trim removed 3 bases at V and 4 bases at J, leaving 16 bases unmatched. CDR3 loop: CASSSRGFRSGGAADTQYF. DNA for the CDR3: TGTGCCAGCAGCTCCAGAGGATTTCGTAGCGGGGGGGCGGCAGATACGCAGTATTTT.

This clone was seen a few times. The chain couples TRBV4-3 to TRBJ2-2; D may be TRBD1 (6 bases). This CDR3 contains 16 residues. CDR1 is LGHNA, CDR2 YSLEER, per germline. Trimming shortened V by 5 bases and J by 0 bases, and 13 bases separated the two germline ends. The CDR3 here is CASSSPRTANTGELFF. The CDR3 DNA is TGCGCCAGCAGCTCCCCCCGGACAGCGAACACCGGGGAGCTGTTTTTT.

The V gene is TRBV6-6, the J gene TRBJ2-2, with 7 positions matching TRBD1. Germline loops: CDR1 MNHNY, CDR2 SVGAGI (reference sequence). V shed 2 bases, J shed 4 bases, and the junction held 4 bases outside the gene matches. This CDR3 spans 15 amino acids. The DNA of the CDR3 is TGTGCCAGCAGTTACGGTCAGGGGGTCACCGGGGAGCTGTTTTTT. Translation gives CASSYGQGVTGELFF.

V and J are TRBV9 and TRBJ2-3; the D gene is possibly TRBD1 (7 bases). Germline CDR1 and CDR2: SGDLS and YYNGEE. V lost 1 base to trimming and J lost 0 bases, with 12 bases between them. The CDR3 covers 16 residues. The CDR3 here is CASSVHPGGSTDTQYF. The CDR3 DNA is TGTGCCAGCAGCGTACACCCAGGGGGGAGCACAGATACGCAGTATTTT. Based on the CDR3 plus reference TRBV9 and TRBJ2-3, the full variable domain is DSGVTQTPKHLITATGQRVTLRCSPRSGDLSVYWYQQSLDQGLQFLIQYYNGEERAKGNILERFSAQQFPDLHSELNLSSLELGDSALYFCASSVHPGGSTDTQYFGPGTRLTVL.

The chain joins TRBV5-1 to TRBJ1-2; 7 positions agree with TRBD1. V gave up 4 bases and J gave up 6 bases; unmatched junction bases: 12. This CDR3 has 15 amino acids. Germline values: CDR1 SGHRS, CDR2 YFSETQ. The CDR3 reads CASSAGQVGIHGYTF. DNA of the CDR3: TGCGCCAGCAGCGCCGGACAGGTGGGAATCCATGGCTACACCTTC. Combining the CDR3 with reference TRBV5-1 and TRBJ1-2 gives the whole variable domain KAGVTQTPRYLIKTRGQQVTLSCSPISGHRSVSWYQQTPGQGLQFLFEYFSETQRNKGNFPGRFSGRQFSNSRSEMNVSTLELGDSALYLCASSAGQVGIHGYTFGSGTRLTVV.

This clone was recorded once. This chain connects TRBV7-2 to TRBJ2-2; 7 nucleotides match TRBD2. V gave up 1 base and J gave up 7 bases; unmatched junction bases: 3. Germline V gene sequence: CDR1 SGHTA, CDR2 FQGNSA. CDR3 size: 14 residues. CDR3 residues: CASSLEGGLGELFF. CDR3 sequence (DNA): TGTGCCAGCAGCTTAGAGGGAGGGCTCGGGGAGCTGTTTTTT.

The chain employs TRBV7-2 and TRBJ1-2; maybe TRBD1 (5 bases). Germline CDR1 SGHTA, CDR2 FQGNSA. Trimming took 1 base from V and 2 from J, leaving 17 bases between them. This CDR3 is 17 amino acids long. Here the CDR3 reads CASSLVVDGGGNYGYTF. In DNA, the CDR3 is TGTGCCAGCAGCTTAGTTGTGGACGGGGGGGGAAACTATGGCTACACCTTC.

This clone is a singleton in its sample. The chain joins TRBV5-6 to TRBJ1-4; 10 bases align to TRBD1. The CDR3 consists of 16 residues. V was clipped by 4 bases and J by 2 bases; unmatched bases: 5. The V gene's germline CDR1 is SGHDT and CDR2 YYEEEE. The CDR3 region is CASSPQDRGTNEKLFF. In nucleotides, the CDR3 is TGTGCCAGCAGCCCGCAGGACAGGGGGACTAATGAAAAACTGTTTTTT.

The J gene is TRBJ1-3, the V gene TRBV11-2; 8 nucleotides line up with TRBD1. Looked up from germline, CDR1 is SGHAT and CDR2 is FQNNGV. V lost 4 bases, J lost 3 bases, and 5 bases stayed unmatched. The CDR3 has 15 residues. Written as DNA, the CDR3 is TGTGCCAGCAGCTCTCAGGGGGCCGGTGGAAACACCATATATTTT. This encodes CASSSQGAGGNTIYF.

The gene calls are TRBV28 and TRBJ2-7; 8 bases fit TRBD2. With 4 bases clipped from V and 6 bases from J, the junction kept 11 bases outside the gene matches. The germline V gene encodes CDR1 MDHEN and CDR2 SYDVKM. CDR3 length: 15 residues. In DNA form, the CDR3 reads TGTGCCAGCAGTTGGACGGGAGGGTTCGGTGGCGAGCAGTACTTC. Translation gives CASSWTGGFGGEQYF.

The genes are TRBV28 and TRBJ1-1; D ambiguous. Germline assignment: CDR1 MDHEN and CDR2 SYDVKM. V shed 9 bases and J shed 0 bases, with 11 bases lying between them. CDR3 length: 13 amino acids. CDR3 sequence reads: CASCGIVNTEAFF. In nucleotides, the CDR3 is TGTGCCAGTTGCGGAATCGTGAACACTGAAGCTTTCTTT. The full variable domain, completed using reference TRBV28 and TRBJ1-1, is DVKVTQSSRYLVKRTGEKVFLECVQDMDHENMFWYRQDPGLGLRLIYFSYDVKMKEKGDIPEGYSVSREKKERFSLILESASTNQTSMYLCASCGIVNTEAFFGQGTRLTVV.

This clone was observed once. The V and J genes are TRBV10-2 and TRBJ2-3, with 9 bases that match TRBD1. Germline values: CDR1 WSHSY, CDR2 SAAADI. The trim removed 6 bases at V and 2 bases at J, leaving 9 bases unmatched. This CDR3 is built from 16 residues. The CDR3 loop reads CASSTGTGTYTDTQYF. Here the CDR3 DNA reads TGCGCCAGCAGCACCGGGACAGGGACTTACACAGATACGCAGTATTTT.

The chain combines TRBV5-8 with TRBJ1-3; D might be TRBD1 (5 bases). Germline loops: CDR1 SGHTS, CDR2 YDEGEE. Trimming shortened V by 5 bases and J by 2 bases, and 8 bases separated the two germline ends. CDR3 size: 13 residues. CDR3 sequence (DNA): TGTGCCAGCAGGAGCAGGGCTGGAAACACCATATATTTT. This gives the protein CASRSRAGNTIYF. Full variable domain (outside the CDR3, taken from reference TRBV5-8 and TRBJ1-3): EAGVTQSPTHLIKTRGQQATLRCSPISGHTSVYWYQQALGLGLQFLLWYDEGEERNRGNFPPRFSGRQFPNYSSELNVNALELEDSALYLCASRSRAGNTIYFGEGSWLTVV.

This clone showed up just a few times. The chain links TRBV10-2 to TRBJ1-2; 7 positions agree with TRBD1. CDR3 size: 20 residues. Trimming cost V 2 bases and J 0 bases; bases outside gene matches: 18. Germline CDR1 and CDR2: WSHSY and SAAADI. The CDR3 loop reads CASSEVRRAGTANSNYGYTF. DNA for the CDR3: TGCGCCAGCAGTGAGGTCCGGCGAGCCGGGACAGCCAACTCTAACTATGGCTACACCTTC.

V is TRBV9 and J is TRBJ1-1, with D possibly TRBD1 on 6 matching bases. Trimming took off 0 bases at V and 4 bases at J, with 13 bases between the two ends. The CDR3 is made up of 15 amino acids. The germline V gene encodes CDR1 SGDLS and CDR2 YYNGEE. CDR3 bases: TGTGCCAGCAGCGTAGATCAGGGGTTCAGCACTGAAGCTTTCTTT. It encodes CASSVDQGFSTEAFF.

J is TRBJ2-5 and V is TRBV4-2, with D tentatively TRBD1 (6 bases). Deletions cut 4 bases from V and 1 base from J, with 10 bases between. Germline V lookup: CDR1 LGHNA, CDR2 YNFKEQ. This CDR3 spans 14 amino acids. The CDR3 nucleotides read TGTGCCAGCAGCCCATCAGGGGCCCAAGAGACCCAGTACTTC. Its protein product is CASSPSGAQETQYF.

This clone showed up just a few times. The chain combines TRBV10-3 with TRBJ2-1; D unresolved. Per germline, CDR1 ENHRY and CDR2 SYGVKD. CDR3 length: 15 amino acids. V shed 0 bases and J shed 1 base, with 7 bases lying between them. CDR3 DNA: TGTGCCATCAGTGAGTCGTCGGGTTCCTACAATGAGCAGTTCTTC. Protein: CAISESSGSYNEQFF.

The J gene is TRBJ1-4, the V gene TRBV4-2; D possibly corresponds to TRBD1 (5 bases). V lost 4 bases to trimming and J lost 6 bases, with 15 bases between them. Looked up from germline, CDR1 is LGHNA and CDR2 is YNFKEQ. This CDR3 is 15 amino acids long. For the CDR3, the DNA is TGTGCCAGCAGCCGAGGGAGGGGTGGGGATGAAAAACTGTTTTTT. Its protein product is CASSRGRGGDEKLFF.

This clone has just a few counts. This chain uses TRBV24-1 with TRBJ2-7; D perhaps matches TRBD1 (6 bases). Germline V gene lookup returns CDR1 KGHDR and CDR2 SFDVKD. The V gene lost 4 bases and the J gene lost 0 bases, with 15 bases spanning the gap. This CDR3 has 16 residues. CDR3 protein: CATSDRPGHNSYEQYF. The CDR3 nucleotides are TGTGCCACCAGTGACCGACCGGGACACAACTCCTACGAGCAGTACTTC.

The chain uses TRBV5-1 and TRBJ2-6; tentative D call: TRBD1 (5 bases). Germline CDR1 and CDR2: SGHRS and YFSETQ. The CDR3 extends over 16 amino acids. V lost 2 bases, J lost 2 bases, and 11 bases lay in between. The CDR3: CASSFQGSTGANVLTF. The CDR3 nucleotides are TGCGCCAGCAGCTTCCAGGGTTCTACTGGGGCCAACGTCCTGACTTTC. Full variable domain (rest looked up from reference TRBV5-1 and TRBJ2-6): KAGVTQTPRYLIKTRGQQVTLSCSPISGHRSVSWYQQTPGQGLQFLFEYFSETQRNKGNFPGRFSGRQFSNSRSEMNVSTLELGDSALYLCASSFQGSTGANVLTFGAGSRLTVL.

V is TRBV7-2 and J is TRBJ1-2, with D perhaps matching TRBD1 (5 bases). This CDR3 is built from 18 residues. V lost 5 bases to trimming and J lost 2 bases, with 24 bases between them. CDR1 SGHTA and CDR2 FQGNSA come from the germline V gene. The CDR3: CASSTQVGVARGNYGYTF. For the CDR3, the DNA is TGTGCCAGCAGCACGCAGGTTGGGGTTGCACGGGGGAACTATGGCTACACCTTC.

The chain uses TRBV7-8 and TRBJ2-3; weak D call: TRBD1 (5 bases). The CDR3 has 15 residues. Germline V gene data show CDR1 as SGHVS and CDR2 as FQNEAQ. Deletions cut 1 base from V and 3 bases from J, with 11 bases between. DNA for the CDR3: TGTGCCAGCAGCTTAGGGAAGGGGCCTACAGATACGCAGTATTTT. Translation: CASSLGKGPTDTQYF. Full variable domain (remainder filled in from reference TRBV7-8 and TRBJ2-3): GAGVSQSPRYKVAKRGQDVALRCDPISGHVSLFWYQQALGQGPEFLTYFQNEAQLDKSGLPSDRFFAERPEGSVSTLKIQRTQQEDSAVYLCASSLGKGPTDTQYFGPGTRLTVL.